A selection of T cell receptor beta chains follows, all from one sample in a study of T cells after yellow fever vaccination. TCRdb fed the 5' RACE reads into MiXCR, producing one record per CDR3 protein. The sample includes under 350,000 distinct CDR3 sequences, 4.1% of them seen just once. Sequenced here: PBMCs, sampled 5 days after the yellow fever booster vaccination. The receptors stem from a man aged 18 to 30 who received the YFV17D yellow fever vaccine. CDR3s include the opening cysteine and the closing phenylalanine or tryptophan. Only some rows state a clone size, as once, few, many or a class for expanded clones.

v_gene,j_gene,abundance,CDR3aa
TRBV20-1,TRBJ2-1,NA,CSARRQGANEQFF
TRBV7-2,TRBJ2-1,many,CAIWGQTYNEQFF
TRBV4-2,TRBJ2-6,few,CASSHSGGRSGANVLTF
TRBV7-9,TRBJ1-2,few,CASSLDTGTPYGYTF
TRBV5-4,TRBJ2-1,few,CASSRRVAGADNEQFF
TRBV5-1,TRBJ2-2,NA,CGSSPLATGNTGELFF
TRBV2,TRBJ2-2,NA,CASSPGGPSTGELFF
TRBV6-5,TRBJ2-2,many,CASTKLGVTGELFF
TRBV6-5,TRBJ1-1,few,CASSYSGTGDFTEAFF
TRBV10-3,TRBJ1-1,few,CAMGSFGNTEAFF
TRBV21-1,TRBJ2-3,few,CASSRVNHQTPQFLPFTQYF
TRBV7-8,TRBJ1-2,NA,CASSRRGGGGYTF
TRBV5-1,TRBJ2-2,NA,CASSLETPNTGELFF
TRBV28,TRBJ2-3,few,CASSFSSAASTDTQYF
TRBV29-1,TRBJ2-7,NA,CSVETGPKLYEQYF
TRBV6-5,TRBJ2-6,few,CASRTGTGPWGANVLTF
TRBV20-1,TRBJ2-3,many,CSFVGVSGRKDTQYF
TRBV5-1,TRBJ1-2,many,CASSVRDPQGYTF
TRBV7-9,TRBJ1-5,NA,CASSPGRVGQPQHF
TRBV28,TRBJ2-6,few,CASSLGGQSGANVLTF
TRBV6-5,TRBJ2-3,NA,CASSPNSDTEYF
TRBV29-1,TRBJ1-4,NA,CSVENLSTNEKLFF
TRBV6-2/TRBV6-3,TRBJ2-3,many,CASSLGLAGADTQYF
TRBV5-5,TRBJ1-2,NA,CASSLGQGASGYTF
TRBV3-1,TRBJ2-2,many,CASSQYPPGGNTGELFF
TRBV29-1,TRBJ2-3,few,CSVEDNHGTDTQYF
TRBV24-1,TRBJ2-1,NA,CATSDRTGFNNEQFF
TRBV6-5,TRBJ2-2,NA,CASTRANTGELFF
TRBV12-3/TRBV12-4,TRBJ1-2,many,CASSGTHIYGYTF
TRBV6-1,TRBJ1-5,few,CASTGDGNQPQHF
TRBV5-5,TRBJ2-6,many,CASSLEVLAGANVLTF
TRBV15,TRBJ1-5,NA,CATSREPTGGIQPQHF
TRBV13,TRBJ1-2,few,CASSHTGGVNYGYTF
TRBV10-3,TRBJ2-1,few,CAISAYGAGGLNEQFF
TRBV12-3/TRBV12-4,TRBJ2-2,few,CALGKGTGELFF
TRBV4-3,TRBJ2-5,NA,CASSQDVAGGLAETQYF
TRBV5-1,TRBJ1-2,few,CASSTPGQGSYGYTF
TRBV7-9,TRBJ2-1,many,CASSSNRLAGAYNEQFF
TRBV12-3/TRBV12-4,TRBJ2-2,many,CASSPTGSGELFF
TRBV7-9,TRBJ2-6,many,CASSSPPGLSSGANVLTF
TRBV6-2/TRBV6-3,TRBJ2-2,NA,CAIDQREWTGGAGELFF
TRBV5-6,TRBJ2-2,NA,CASSLPDRAAGELFF
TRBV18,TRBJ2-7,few,CASSRVDPHEQYF
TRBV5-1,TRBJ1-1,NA,CASSLAQANTEAFF
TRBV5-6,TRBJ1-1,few,CASSQLGQGMNTEAFF
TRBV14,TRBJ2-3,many,CASSQVSRTTDTQYF
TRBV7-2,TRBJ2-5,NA,CASSLMTPERETQYF
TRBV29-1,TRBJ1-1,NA,CSVGQGEGTEAFF